This TCR beta chain was identified in a study of blood T cells in healthy people across ages. A second PCR of about 7 to 11 cycles used a sample-barcoded 5' primer and a J-beta primer mix. A single record per CDR3 protein comes from TCRdb applying MiXCR to the 5' RACE reads. The sample has 780,000 or so distinct CDR3 sequences; approximately 53% are singletons. In germline, CDR1 is KGHDR, CDR2 SFDVKD. V shed 3 bases and J 11 bases; nucleotides not matched to a gene: 6. This CDR3 is 14 amino acids long. This TCR was sampled from an elderly man in good health. What was sequenced was blood. The rearrangement links TRBV24-1 to TRBJ2-1, with 10 bases aligning to TRBD1. The chain's CDR3 is CATSDGRTGGKQFF. CDR3 sequence (DNA): TGTGCCACCAGTGATGGGAGGACAGGGGGTAAGCAGTTCTTC.